These T cell receptor beta chains were read from a single sample in a study of blood T cell repertoires in COVID-19. Here immunoSEQ multiplex PCR was the method, and the copy in TCRdb shows in-frame clones only, minus some. The profile shows some 80,000 clones, approximately 90% of them singletons. Sequencing input: peripheral blood. The receptors derive from a man aged 45-65 years with COVID-19, enrolled during active disease. The CDR3 runs from the conserved cysteine through the conserved F or W. A D gene is named only where the DNA matches it firmly. Some rows have no size entry. The others give once, few or many, or a class for an expanded clone.

length: 16
V: TRBV25-1
size: -
J: TRBJ2-1
D: TRBD2
DNA: TGTGCCAGCAGTGGAGCGGGAGGAACTTCCTACAATGAGCAGTTCTTC
CDR3: CASSGAGGTSYNEQFF

length: 15
V: TRBV5-5
size: -
J: TRBJ2-2
D: -
DNA: TGTGCCAGCAGCTCTGACAGGGAGGTGACCGGGGAGCTGTTTTTT
CDR3: CASSSDREVTGELFF

length: 13
V: TRBV4-1
size: -
J: TRBJ2-1
D: -
DNA: TGCGCCAGCAGCCAGGGACTCTACAATGAGCAGTTCTTC
CDR3: CASSQGLYNEQFF

length: 14
V: TRBV24-1
size: -
J: TRBJ2-5
D: TRBD1
DNA: TGTGCCACCAGCGGGACAGGAAGGGAGGAGACCCAGTACTTC
CDR3: CATSGTGREETQYF

length: 16
V: TRBV6-1
size: once
J: TRBJ2-7
D: TRBD2
DNA: TGTGCCAGCAGTGAAGGCGGGACTAGCGGGAACTACGAGCAGTACTTC
CDR3: CASSEGGTSGNYEQYF

length: 15
V: TRBV5-4
size: -
J: TRBJ2-3
D: TRBD2
DNA: TGTGCCAGCAGCTTGTGGAGCGGGAGGGCAGATACGCAGTATTTT
CDR3: CASSLWSGRADTQYF

length: 11
V: TRBV6-5
size: -
J: TRBJ2-5
D: -
DNA: TGTGCCAGCAGGACGGGAGAGACCCAGTACTTC
CDR3: CASRTGETQYF

length: 13
V: TRBV12-3/TRBV12-4
size: -
J: TRBJ1-6
D: TRBD1
DNA: TGTGCCAGTACGGGACAGTATAATTCACCCCTCCACTTT
CDR3: CASTGQYNSPLHF

length: 14
V: TRBV23-1
size: -
J: TRBJ1-1
D: -
DNA: TGCGCCAGCAGTCGCAGGGCCAAGAACACTGAAGCTTTCTTT
CDR3: CASSRRAKNTEAFF

length: 13
V: TRBV2
size: -
J: TRBJ1-2
D: TRBD1
DNA: TGTGCCAGCAGCGCGGACAGGGGCACTGGCTACACCTTC
CDR3: CASSADRGTGYTF

length: 13
V: TRBV5-1
size: once
J: TRBJ2-1
D: -
DNA: TGCGCCAGCAGCCAGGGCGGCTACAATGAGCAGTTCTTC
CDR3: CASSQGGYNEQFF

length: 14
V: TRBV5-5
size: -
J: TRBJ2-3
D: -
DNA: TGTGCCAGCCGCTACAGGGAGAGCACAGATACGCAGTATTTT
CDR3: CASRYRESTDTQYF

length: 15
V: TRBV5-4
size: -
J: TRBJ1-2
D: -
DNA: TGTGCCAGCAGCTTGGATCAGGTCTTGGTATATGGCTACACCTTC
CDR3: CASSLDQVLVYGYTF

length: 18
V: TRBV21-1
size: -
J: TRBJ1-5
D: -
DNA: TGTGCCAACCAACACCCAAGGACCCGGGGAGTAAGGAATCAGCCCCAGCATTTT
CDR3: CANQHPRTRGVRNQPQHF

length: 17
V: TRBV6-1
size: -
J: TRBJ2-3
D: -
DNA: TGTGCCAGCAGTGAAGCTTACTGGGCAGGGAGGACAGATACGCAGTATTTT
CDR3: CASSEAYWAGRTDTQYF

length: 16
V: TRBV19
size: -
J: TRBJ2-2
D: -
DNA: TGTGCCAGTAGGGATAATACAGGTTCGAACACCGGGGAGCTGTTTTTT
CDR3: CASRDNTGSNTGELFF

length: 14
V: TRBV6-5
size: -
J: TRBJ2-6
D: -
DNA: TGTGCCAGCAGAGACAGAGTGGGGGCCAACGTCCTGACTTTC
CDR3: CASRDRVGANVLTF

length: 11
V: TRBV6-5
size: -
J: TRBJ1-1
D: -
DNA: TGTGCCAGCCGATTCGGTTCTGAAGCTTTCTTT
CDR3: CASRFGSEAFF

length: 12
V: TRBV30
size: -
J: TRBJ1-1
D: -
DNA: TGTGCCCGCTGGTACCCGGGAACTGAAGCTTTCTTT
CDR3: CARWYPGTEAFF

length: 15
V: TRBV5-1
size: -
J: TRBJ2-3
D: -
DNA: TGCGCCAGCAGCTTGGGGTGGCAGAACACAGATACGCAGTATTTT
CDR3: CASSLGWQNTDTQYF

length: 14
V: TRBV5-4
size: -
J: TRBJ2-5
D: TRBD2
DNA: TGTGCCAGCAGCCTCCTAGCGGGAGATGAGACCCAGTACTTC
CDR3: CASSLLAGDETQYF

length: 20
V: TRBV28
size: -
J: TRBJ1-5
D: TRBD1
DNA: TGTGCCAGCAGTTTCTCCCCCGGGACAGGGGCTCGTTATAGCAATCAGCCCCAGCATTTT
CDR3: CASSFSPGTGARYSNQPQHF